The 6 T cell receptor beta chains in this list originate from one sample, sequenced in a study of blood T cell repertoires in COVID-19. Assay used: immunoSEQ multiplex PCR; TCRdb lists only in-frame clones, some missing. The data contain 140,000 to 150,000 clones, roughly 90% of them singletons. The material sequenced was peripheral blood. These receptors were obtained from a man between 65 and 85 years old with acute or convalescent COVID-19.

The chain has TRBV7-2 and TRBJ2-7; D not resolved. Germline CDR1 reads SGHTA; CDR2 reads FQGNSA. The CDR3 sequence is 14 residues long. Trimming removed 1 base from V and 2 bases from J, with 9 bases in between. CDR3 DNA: TGTGCCAGCAGCTTAGTTTACCAGACCTACGAGCAGTACTTC. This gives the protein CASSLVYQTYEQYF.

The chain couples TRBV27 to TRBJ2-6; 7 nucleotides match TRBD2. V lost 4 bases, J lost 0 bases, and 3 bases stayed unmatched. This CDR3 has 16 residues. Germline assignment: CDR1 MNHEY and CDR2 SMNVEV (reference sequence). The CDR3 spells CASSSGGSSGANVLTF. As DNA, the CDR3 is TGTGCCAGCAGTTCGGGGGGAAGCTCTGGGGCCAACGTCCTGACTTTC.

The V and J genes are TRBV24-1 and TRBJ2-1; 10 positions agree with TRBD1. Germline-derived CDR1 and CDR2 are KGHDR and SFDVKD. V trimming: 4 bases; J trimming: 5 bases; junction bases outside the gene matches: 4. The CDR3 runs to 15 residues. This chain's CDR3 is CATSETGTGDNEQFF. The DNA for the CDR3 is TGTGCCACCAGTGAGACCGGGACAGGGGACAATGAGCAGTTCTTC.

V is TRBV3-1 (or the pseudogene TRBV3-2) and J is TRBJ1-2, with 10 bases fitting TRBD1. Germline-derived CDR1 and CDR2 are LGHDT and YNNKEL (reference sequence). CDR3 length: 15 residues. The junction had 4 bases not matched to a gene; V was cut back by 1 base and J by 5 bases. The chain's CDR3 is CASSQAGTGAYGYTF. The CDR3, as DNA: TGTGCCAGCAGCCAAGCCGGGACAGGGGCTTATGGCTACACCTTC.

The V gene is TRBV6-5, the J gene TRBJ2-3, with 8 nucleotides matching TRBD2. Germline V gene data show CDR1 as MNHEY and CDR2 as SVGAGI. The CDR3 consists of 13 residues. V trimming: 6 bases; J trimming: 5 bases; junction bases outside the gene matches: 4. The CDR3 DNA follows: TGTGCCAGCAGCTCTAGCGGGCGAGATACGCAGTATTTT. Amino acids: CASSSSGRDTQYF.

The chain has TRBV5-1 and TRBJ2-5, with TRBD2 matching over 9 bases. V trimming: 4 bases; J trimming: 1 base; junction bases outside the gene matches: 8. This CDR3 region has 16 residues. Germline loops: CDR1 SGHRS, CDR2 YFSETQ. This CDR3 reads CASSIGAGGTQETQYF. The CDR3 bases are TGCGCCAGCAGCATAGGGGCGGGGGGGACCCAAGAGACCCAGTACTTC.